This TCR beta chain originates from a study of T cells in Graves' hyperthyroidism and ophthalmopathy. About this clonotype: The antigen is not known.

Findings of the study overall: A model of 13 V-J pairs discriminated ophthalmopathy from stable hyperthyroidism.

The CDR3 runs to 14 residues. V was shortened by 2 bases and J by 10 bases, with 17 bases between the two germline ends. Germline values: CDR1 SEHNR, CDR2 FQNEAQ (reference sequence). TCR beta CDR3 region amplification was performed from RNA transcripts. Initially, a first-round RT-PCR of the TCR CDR3 employed the HTBI primer set. TCRdb itself ran the multiplex PCR reads through MiXCR, one entry per CDR3 protein. The sample has about 660,000 distinct CDR3 sequences; roughly 45% are singletons. This TCR was recovered from an adult man with Graves' disease, either hyperthyroidism or ophthalmopathy (not recorded which). The sequencing input was peripheral blood or thyroid tissue (not recorded which). The chain links TRBV7-9 to TRBJ1-2; D perhaps matches TRBD1 (5 bases). DNA of the CDR3: TGTGCCAGCAGCTTATTTAGTAGGCAGGGAGCCTACACCTTC. It translates to CASSLFSRQGAYTF.